Below are 28 T cell receptor beta chains sequenced from a single sample in a study of CD8 T cells in Susac syndrome. Reverse transcription of about 0.45 to 1 ug RNA was carried out with random hexamers. TCRdb re-derived calls from the immunoSEQ multiplex PCR reads in MiXCR, one entry per CDR3 protein. The repertoire holds 300,000 to 350,000 distinct CDR3 sequences, with about 91% as singletons. Sequencing used CD4+ T cells from PBMCs. The receptors originated from a human donor with multiple sclerosis.

This chain uses TRBV9 with TRBJ1-2, with D maybe TRBD1 (5 bases). Trimming pared 7 bases from V and 3 bases from J, leaving 16 bases between. This CDR3 has 14 amino acids. Germline V gives CDR1 SGDLS, CDR2 YYNGEE. The CDR3 DNA reads as TGTGCCAGCGGGGACGCGGGCGGATACTATGGCTACACCTTC. Translated, it gives CASGDAGGYYGYTF.

This chain links TRBV5-1 with TRBJ1-2; D is perhaps TRBD1 (5 bases). This CDR3 has 14 residues. Germline-derived CDR1 and CDR2 are SGHRS and YFSETQ. Trimming pared 0 bases from V and 7 bases from J, leaving 13 bases between. CDR3 sequence: CASSLAEGLGGYTF. The CDR3 region has the DNA TGCGCCAGCAGCTTGGCCGAGGGGCTGGGTGGCTACACCTTC. Filled out from reference TRBV5-1 and TRBJ1-2, the complete variable domain reads KAGVTQTPRYLIKTRGQQVTLSCSPISGHRSVSWYQQTPGQGLQFLFEYFSETQRNKGNFPGRFSGRQFSNSRSEMNVSTLELGDSALYLCASSLAEGLGGYTFGSGTRLTVV.

The CDR3: CASSFGRRPSGANVLTF. DNA for the CDR3: TGTGCCAGCAGTTTTGGCCGCCGACCCTCTGGGGCCAACGTCCTGACTTTC. The gene calls are TRBV6-2 or TRBV6-3 and TRBJ2-6; D remains unclear. Germline V gene lookup returns CDR1 MNHEY and CDR2 SVGEGT. V was pared by 4 bases and J by 0 bases, with 13 bases between. The length of the CDR3 is 17 residues.

Note on this clonotype: The junction differs from germline at one of its ends, possibly a read error. The chain combines TRBV5-1 with TRBJ2-3, with TRBD2 matching over 13 bases. Per the germline V gene, CDR1 is SGHRS and CDR2 is YFSETQ. CDR3 length equals 14 residues. The CDR3 sequence: CASSSGLAGDAPHF. The CDR3 DNA reads as TGCGCCAGCAGCTCCGGACTAGCGGGAGATGCCCCGCATTTT.

V and J are TRBV3-1 and TRBJ2-2; a weak D match, TRBD2 (6 bases). This CDR3 is 15 amino acids long. Germline CDR1 reads LGHDT; CDR2 reads YNNKEL (reference sequence). V lost 0 bases and J 4 bases, leaving 9 bases between the germline ends. The CDR3 sequence is CASSQDGSSTGELFF. The CDR3 DNA sequence: TGTGCCAGCAGCCAAGACGGGAGTAGCACCGGGGAGCTGTTTTTT.

CDR3 sequence (DNA): TGCGCCAGCAGCTTGGCCGGGGGCTCCGGGGAGCTGTTTTTT. Translating it yields CASSLAGGSGELFF. This chain uses TRBV5-1 with TRBJ2-2, with D possibly being TRBD1 or TRBD2 (6 bases each). V was pared by 0 bases and J by 6 bases, with 9 bases between. The CDR3 is 14 residues long. The germline V gene encodes CDR1 SGHRS and CDR2 YFSETQ.

V and J are TRBV4-1 and TRBJ2-1, with TRBD2 identical over 7 bases. The germline V gene has CDR1 MGHRA and CDR2 YSYEKL. V shed 1 base and J 7 bases; nucleotides not matched to a gene: 10. There are 16 residues in the CDR3. The CDR3 loop is CASSQGLRGSWNEQFF. CDR3 DNA: TGCGCCAGCAGCCAAGGCCTTCGCGGGAGTTGGAATGAGCAGTTCTTC.

This clonotype was counted once. The chain links TRBV6-1 to TRBJ2-1; 8 bases are shared with TRBD1. The CDR3 has 12 amino acids. V lost 6 bases, J lost 14 bases, and 9 bases stayed unmatched. In germline, CDR1 is MNHNS, CDR2 SASEGT. This CDR3 is CASRSSGDRKFF. In nucleotides, the CDR3 is TGTGCCAGCAGGTCCTCCGGGGACAGGAAGTTCTTC.

The chain employs TRBV18 and TRBJ1-4; the D gene is possibly TRBD1 (6 bases). The CDR3 contains 15 residues. Germline CDR1 reads KGHSH; CDR2 reads LQKENI. V was shortened by 2 bases and J by 3 bases, with 10 bases between the two germline ends. The CDR3 DNA reads as TGTGCCAGCTCACCAGCTAGGGGGGCTAATGAAAAACTGTTTTTT. Amino acid sequence: CASSPARGANEKLFF.

This clonotype was seen a single time. The chain uses TRBV7-3 and TRBJ2-1, with D hard to call. Trimming removed 1 base from V and 10 bases from J, with 8 bases in between. Looked up from germline, CDR1 is SGHTA and CDR2 is FQGTGA. CDR3 length equals 12 residues. This chain's CDR3 is CASSLNMGEQFF. The CDR3 DNA reads as TGTGCCAGCAGCTTAAATATGGGAGAGCAGTTCTTC.

This chain connects TRBV3-1 to TRBJ1-1; D uncertain. This CDR3 comprises 16 residues. The V and J ends lost 4 bases and 3 bases respectively, with 18 bases between them. Per germline, CDR1 LGHDT and CDR2 YNNKEL (reference sequence). CDR3 bases: TGTGCCAGCAGCCGCGGGTTGCCCCCGAGGGACACTGAAGCTTTCTTT. The encoded protein is CASSRGLPPRDTEAFF.

The chain is built from TRBV29-1 and TRBJ1-1; D uncertain. Germline loops: CDR1 SQVTM, CDR2 ANQGSEA. V dropped 5 bases and J dropped 0 bases, with 10 bases sitting between them. This CDR3 is 13 amino acids long. The CDR3 sequence: CSVTPTVNTEAFF. The CDR3 DNA reads as TGCAGCGTTACCCCGACGGTGAACACTGAAGCTTTCTTT.

This chain joins TRBV24-1 and TRBJ1-5; possibly TRBD1 for D (5 bases). The CDR3 has 18 amino acids. Trimming cost V 3 bases and J 0 bases, with 17 bases left between them. The V gene's germline CDR1 is KGHDR and CDR2 SFDVKD. The DNA of the CDR3 is TGTGCCACCAGTGATCTGCCCGGGACGGATTATAGCAATCAGCCCCAGCATTTT. Amino acid sequence: CATSDLPGTDYSNQPQHF.

This clonotype appeared once. The chain combines TRBV6-2 or TRBV6-3 with TRBJ2-5, with TRBD2 matching 10 bases. V lost 6 bases, J lost 5 bases, and 12 bases stayed unmatched. CDR1 MNHEY and CDR2 SVGEGT come from the germline V gene. This CDR3 region has 16 residues. The DNA for the CDR3 is TGTGCCAGCAGCCCCGGACTAGCGGCAGATATCGAGACCCAGTACTTC. Translation: CASSPGLAADIETQYF.

The CDR3 loop reads CSAIISSRTEAFF. In DNA, the CDR3 is TGCAGTGCTATCATCTCCTCGAGGACTGAAGCTTTCTTT. The genes are TRBV20-1 and TRBJ1-1; no reliable D call. CDR3 length: 13 residues. The germline V gene has CDR1 DFQATT and CDR2 SNEGSKA (reference sequence). The V gene lost 4 bases and the J gene lost 5 bases, with 14 bases spanning the gap.

The rearrangement joins TRBV7-3 to TRBJ2-2; 8 bases agree with TRBD2. The CDR3 sequence is 15 residues long. Looked up from germline, CDR1 is SGHTA and CDR2 is FQGTGA. V shed 5 bases and J 6 bases; nucleotides not matched to a gene: 8. CDR3 protein: CASSASHGGAGELFF. The DNA for the CDR3 is TGTGCCAGCAGCGCTTCCCACGGGGGGGCCGGGGAGCTGTTTTTT.

The J gene is TRBJ2-3, the V gene TRBV7-2; D is perhaps TRBD2 (5 bases). The germline V gene has CDR1 SGHTA and CDR2 FQGNSA. The germline V and J ends were trimmed by 2 bases and 4 bases, with 16 bases remaining between them. The length of the CDR3 is 16 residues. DNA for the CDR3: TGTGCCAGCAGCTTAACTTTCCGGCTAGCAGCAGATACGCAGTATTTT. Amino acids: CASSLTFRLAADTQYF.

The chain recombines TRBV6-2 or TRBV6-3 with TRBJ2-7; D call uncertain. Germline V gene lookup returns CDR1 MNHEY and CDR2 SVGEGT. The CDR3 is 14 amino acids. Trimming left V 0 bases short and J 3 bases short, with 9 bases between. The CDR3 DNA reads as TGTGCCAGCAGTTACTCAAGGGTACGCTACGAGCAGTACTTC. It encodes CASSYSRVRYEQYF.

The chain recombines TRBV7-2 with TRBJ2-2; weak D call: TRBD2 (6 bases). The ends were cut back, 5 bases at V and 6 bases at J, with 16 bases in the middle. This CDR3 is 15 amino acids long. CDR1 is SGHTA and CDR2 is FQGNSA in the germline V gene. The CDR3 region is CASSPGGGVAGELFF. The DNA for the CDR3 is TGTGCCAGCAGCCCAGGCGGCGGGGTTGCCGGGGAGCTGTTTTTT.

CDR3 protein: CASSLVFRRVEAFF. The CDR3 DNA reads TGTGCCAGCAGCTTAGTTTTTAGGAGGGTTGAGGCTTTCTTT. The rearrangement uses TRBV7-9 and TRBJ1-1; D unclear. Trimming removed 1 base at V and 11 bases at J, with 17 bases between. CDR3 length equals 14 residues. Germline values: CDR1 SEHNR, CDR2 FQNEAQ (reference sequence).

The chain has TRBV2 and TRBJ2-1, with TRBD2 identical over 7 bases. CDR1 SNHLY and CDR2 FYNNEI come from the germline V gene. The CDR3 spans 15 residues. V dropped 4 bases and J dropped 8; count of bases not matched to a gene: 11. CDR3 amino acids: CASSVGAGRWDEQFF. CDR3 nucleotides: TGTGCCAGCAGTGTAGGAGCGGGGAGGTGGGATGAGCAGTTCTTC.

The genes are TRBV29-1 and TRBJ2-2, with D hard to call. Germline V gene sequence: CDR1 SQVTM, CDR2 ANQGSEA. This CDR3 comprises 13 residues. V was clipped by 7 bases and J by 0 bases, with 9 bases between them. The CDR3 DNA follows: TGCAGCGACCCACAATCGAACACCGGGGAGCTGTTTTTT. Protein sequence: CSDPQSNTGELFF.

The chain couples TRBV24-1 to TRBJ2-1; 8 bases fit TRBD2. The germline CDR1 and CDR2 sequences are KGHDR and SFDVKD. This CDR3 spans 13 amino acids. V shed 9 bases, J shed 6 bases, and the junction held 6 bases outside the gene matches. CDR3 amino acids: CATLSGTSNEQFF. The CDR3 DNA reads as TGTGCCACCCTCTCCGGGACTAGCAATGAGCAGTTCTTC.

CDR3 nucleotide sequence: TGCGCCAGCAGCCCATACCAAATAGAGGTCGGTCCCGACAATGAGCAGTTCTTC. Its protein is CASSPYQIEVGPDNEQFF. The rearrangement joins TRBV5-1 to TRBJ2-1; D call uncertain. Trimming removed 4 bases from V and 5 bases from J, with 25 bases in between. The length of the CDR3 is 18 residues. The V gene's germline CDR1 is SGHRS and CDR2 YFSETQ.

This chain links TRBV29-1 with TRBJ1-1; D is unresolved. Trimming took 7 bases from V and 0 from J, leaving 6 bases between them. In germline, CDR1 is SQVTM, CDR2 ANQGSEA. The CDR3 totals 11 residues. CDR3 in amino acids: CSALLNTEAFF. CDR3 in DNA: TGCAGCGCTCTACTGAACACTGAAGCTTTCTTT.

V and J are TRBV7-3 and TRBJ2-3, with 7 bases lining up with TRBD1. This CDR3 comprises 16 residues. V trimming: 5 bases; J trimming: 7 bases; junction bases outside the gene matches: 15. Germline CDR1 and CDR2: SGHTA and FQGTGA. CDR3 loop: CASSPGRATGQNTQYF. The CDR3 DNA is TGTGCCAGCAGCCCCGGCCGGGCGACAGGGCAAAATACGCAGTATTTT.

This CDR3 is CSARPTTGRKNTEAFF. The DNA of the CDR3 is TGCAGTGCTAGACCAACGACAGGGCGGAAAAACACTGAAGCTTTCTTT. This chain joins TRBV20-1 and TRBJ1-1, with 7 bases aligning to TRBD1. The V segment lost 2 bases and the J segment 2 bases; nucleotides outside the gene matches: 11. Germline-derived CDR1 and CDR2 are DFQATT and SNEGSKA (reference sequence). CDR3 length equals 16 residues.

V and J are TRBV5-6 and TRBJ2-7; TRBD1 is a possible D gene (5 bases). Looked up from germline, CDR1 is SGHDT and CDR2 is YYEEEE. The CDR3 sequence is 12 residues long. Trimming shortened V by 5 bases and J by 4 bases, and 10 bases separated the two germline ends. CDR3 in DNA: TGTGCCAGCAGTTACGACAGATACGAGCAGTACTTC. This sequence encodes CASSYDRYEQYF.